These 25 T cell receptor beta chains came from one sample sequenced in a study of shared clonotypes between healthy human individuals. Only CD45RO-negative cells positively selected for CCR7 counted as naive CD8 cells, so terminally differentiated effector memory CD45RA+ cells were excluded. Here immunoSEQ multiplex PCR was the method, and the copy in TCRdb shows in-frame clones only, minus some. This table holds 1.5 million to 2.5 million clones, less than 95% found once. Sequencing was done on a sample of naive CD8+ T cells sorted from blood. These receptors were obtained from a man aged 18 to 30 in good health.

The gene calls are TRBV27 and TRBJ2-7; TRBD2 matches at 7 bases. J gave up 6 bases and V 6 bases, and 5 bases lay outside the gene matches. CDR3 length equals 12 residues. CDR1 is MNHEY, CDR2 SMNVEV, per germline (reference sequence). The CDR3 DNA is TGTGCCAGCAGCTCGGGACTAACCGAGCAGTACTTC. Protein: CASSSGLTEQYF.

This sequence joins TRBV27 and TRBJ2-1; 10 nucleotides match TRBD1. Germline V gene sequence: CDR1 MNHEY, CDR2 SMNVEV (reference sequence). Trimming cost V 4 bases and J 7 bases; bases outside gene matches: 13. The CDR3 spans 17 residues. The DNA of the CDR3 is TGTGCCAGCAGTTCCGTGGGGCGACAGGGGGCAATGAATGAGCAGTTCTTC. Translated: CASSSVGRQGAMNEQFF.

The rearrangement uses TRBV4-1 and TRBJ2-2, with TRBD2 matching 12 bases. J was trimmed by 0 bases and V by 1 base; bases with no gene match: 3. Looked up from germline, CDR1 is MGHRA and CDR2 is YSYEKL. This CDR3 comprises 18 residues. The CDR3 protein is CASSQVTSGGSNTGELFF. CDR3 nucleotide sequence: TGCGCCAGCAGCCAAGTAACTAGCGGGGGGTCGAACACCGGGGAGCTGTTTTTT.

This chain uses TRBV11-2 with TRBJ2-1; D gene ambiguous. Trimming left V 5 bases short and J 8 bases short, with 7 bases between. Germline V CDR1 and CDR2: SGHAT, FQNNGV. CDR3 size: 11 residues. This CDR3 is CASSGLYEQFF. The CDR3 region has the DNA TGTGCCAGCAGCGGCTTGTATGAGCAGTTCTTC.

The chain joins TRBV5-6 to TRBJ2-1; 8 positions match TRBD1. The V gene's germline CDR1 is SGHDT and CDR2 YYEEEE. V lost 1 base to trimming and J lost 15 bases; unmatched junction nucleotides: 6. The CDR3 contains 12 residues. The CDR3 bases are TGTGCCAGCAGCTTGAGGCAGGGGGCAAGGTTCTTC. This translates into CASSLRQGARFF.

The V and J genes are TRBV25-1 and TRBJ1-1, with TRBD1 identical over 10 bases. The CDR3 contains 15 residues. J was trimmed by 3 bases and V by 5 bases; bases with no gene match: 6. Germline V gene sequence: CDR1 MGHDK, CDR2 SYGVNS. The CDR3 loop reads CASSPGTGVYTEAFF. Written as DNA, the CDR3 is TGTGCCAGCAGTCCCGGGACAGGGGTTTACACTGAAGCTTTCTTT.

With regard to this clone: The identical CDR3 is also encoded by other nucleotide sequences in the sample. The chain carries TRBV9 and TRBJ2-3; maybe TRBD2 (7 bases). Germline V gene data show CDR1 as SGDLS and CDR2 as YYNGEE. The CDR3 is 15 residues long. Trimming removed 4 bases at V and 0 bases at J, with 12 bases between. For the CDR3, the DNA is TGTGCCAGCAGCCCCGGGGGGCGGAGCACAGATACGCAGTATTTT. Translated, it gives CASSPGGRSTDTQYF.

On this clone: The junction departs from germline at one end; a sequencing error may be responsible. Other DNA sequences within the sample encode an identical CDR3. The CDR3 bases are TGTGCCAGCAGCCTAGGTTCCGAGACCCAGTACTTC. The encoded protein is CASSLGSETQYF. This chain uses TRBV13 with TRBJ2-5; D unclear. Germline CDR1 and CDR2: PRHDT and FYEKMQ (reference sequence). This CDR3 has 12 residues.

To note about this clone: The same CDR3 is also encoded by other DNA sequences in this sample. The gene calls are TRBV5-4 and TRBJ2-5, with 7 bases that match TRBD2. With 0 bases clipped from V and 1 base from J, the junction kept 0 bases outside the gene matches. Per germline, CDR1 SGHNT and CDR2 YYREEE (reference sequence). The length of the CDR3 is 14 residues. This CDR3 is CASSLGLAQETQYF. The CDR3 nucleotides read TGTGCCAGCAGCTTGGGACTAGCCCAAGAGACCCAGTACTTC. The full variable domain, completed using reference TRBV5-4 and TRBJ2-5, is ETGVTQSPTHLIKTRGQQVTLRCSSQSGHNTVSWYQQALGQGPQFIFQYYREEENGRGNFPPRFSGLQFPNYSSELNVNALELDDSALYLCASSLGLAQETQYFGPGTRLLVL.

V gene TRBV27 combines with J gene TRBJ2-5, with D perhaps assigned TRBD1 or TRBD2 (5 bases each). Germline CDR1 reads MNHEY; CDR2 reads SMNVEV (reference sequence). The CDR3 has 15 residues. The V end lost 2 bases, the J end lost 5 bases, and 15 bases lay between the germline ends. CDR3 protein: CASSLGGPSWETQYF. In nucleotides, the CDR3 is TGTGCCAGCAGTTTAGGGGGACCCTCGTGGGAGACCCAGTACTTC.

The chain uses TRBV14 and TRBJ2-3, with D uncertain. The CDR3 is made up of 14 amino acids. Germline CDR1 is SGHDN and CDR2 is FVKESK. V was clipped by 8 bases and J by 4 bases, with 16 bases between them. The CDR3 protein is CASSRALRPDTQYF. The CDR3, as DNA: TGTGCCAGCTCCCGGGCCCTAAGGCCAGATACGCAGTATTTT.

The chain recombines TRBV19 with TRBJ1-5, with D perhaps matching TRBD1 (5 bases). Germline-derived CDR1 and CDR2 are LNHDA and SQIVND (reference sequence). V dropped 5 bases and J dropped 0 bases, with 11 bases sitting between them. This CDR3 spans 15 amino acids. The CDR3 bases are TGTGCCAGTAGTCCCCAGGGTTATAGCAATCAGCCCCAGCATTTT. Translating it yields CASSPQGYSNQPQHF.

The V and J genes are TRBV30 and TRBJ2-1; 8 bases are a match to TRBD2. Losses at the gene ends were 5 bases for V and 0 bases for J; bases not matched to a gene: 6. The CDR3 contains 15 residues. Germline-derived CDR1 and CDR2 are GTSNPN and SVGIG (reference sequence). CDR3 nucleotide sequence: TGTGCCTGGCAAGCGGGAGAAAGCTCCTACAATGAGCAGTTCTTC. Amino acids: CAWQAGESSYNEQFF.

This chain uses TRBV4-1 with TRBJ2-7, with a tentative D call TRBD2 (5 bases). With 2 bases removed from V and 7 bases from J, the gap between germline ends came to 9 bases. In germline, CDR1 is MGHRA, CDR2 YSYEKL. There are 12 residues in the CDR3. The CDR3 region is CASSQYTGEQYF. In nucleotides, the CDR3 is TGCGCCAGCAGCCAATACACGGGGGAGCAGTACTTC.

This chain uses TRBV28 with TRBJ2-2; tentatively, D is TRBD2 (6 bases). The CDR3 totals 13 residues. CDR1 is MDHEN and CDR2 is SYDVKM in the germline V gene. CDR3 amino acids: CATGVAVTGELFF. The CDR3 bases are TGTGCAACGGGTGTAGCGGTCACCGGGGAGCTGTTTTTT.

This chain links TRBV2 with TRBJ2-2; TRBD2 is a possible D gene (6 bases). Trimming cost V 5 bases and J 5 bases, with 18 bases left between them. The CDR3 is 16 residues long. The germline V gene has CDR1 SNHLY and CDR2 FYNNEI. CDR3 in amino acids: CASSRGMRDSTGELFF. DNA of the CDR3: TGTGCCAGCAGTCGGGGGATGAGAGATTCTACCGGGGAGCTGTTTTTT.

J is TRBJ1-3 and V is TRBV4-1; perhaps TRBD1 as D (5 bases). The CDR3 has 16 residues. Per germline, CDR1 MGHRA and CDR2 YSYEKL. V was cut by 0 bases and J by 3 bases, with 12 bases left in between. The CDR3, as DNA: TGCGCCAGCAGCCAAGATCAGGGTGTCGGTGGAAACACCATATATTTT. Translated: CASSQDQGVGGNTIYF.

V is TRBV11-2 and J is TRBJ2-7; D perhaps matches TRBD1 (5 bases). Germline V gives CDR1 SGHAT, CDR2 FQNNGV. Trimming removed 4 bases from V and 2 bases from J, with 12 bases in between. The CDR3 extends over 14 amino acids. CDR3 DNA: TGTGCCAGCAGCTCCGACGACAGCGCCTACGAGCAGTACTTC. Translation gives CASSSDDSAYEQYF.

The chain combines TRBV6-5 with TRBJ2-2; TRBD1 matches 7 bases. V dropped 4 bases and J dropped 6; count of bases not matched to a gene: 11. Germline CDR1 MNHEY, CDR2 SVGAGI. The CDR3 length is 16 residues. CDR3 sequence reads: CASSSWTGSRSGELFF. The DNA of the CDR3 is TGTGCCAGCAGTTCCTGGACAGGCTCGAGGTCCGGGGAGCTGTTTTTT.

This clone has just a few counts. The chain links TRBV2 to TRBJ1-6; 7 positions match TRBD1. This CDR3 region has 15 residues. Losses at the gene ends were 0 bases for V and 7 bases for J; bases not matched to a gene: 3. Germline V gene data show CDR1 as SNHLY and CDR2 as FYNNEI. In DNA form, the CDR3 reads TGTGCCAGCAGTGAAGCCGGGACAGCCAATTCACCCCTCCACTTT. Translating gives CASSEAGTANSPLHF.

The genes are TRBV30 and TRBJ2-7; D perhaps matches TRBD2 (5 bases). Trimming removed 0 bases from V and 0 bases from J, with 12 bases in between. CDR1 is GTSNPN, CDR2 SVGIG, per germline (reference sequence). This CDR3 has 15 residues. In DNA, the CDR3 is TGTGCCTGGAGTGTAGAGGGATTGGCCTCCTACGAGCAGTACTTC. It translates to CAWSVEGLASYEQYF.

CDR3 bases: TGTGCCAGCAGTGATTTGACAGGGGGTAGGGATGGCTACACCTTC. Translating gives CASSDLTGGRDGYTF. The chain joins TRBV2 to TRBJ1-2, with 9 bases matching TRBD1. Germline CDR1 is SNHLY and CDR2 is FYNNEI. V trimming: 3 bases; J trimming: 6 bases; junction bases outside the gene matches: 8. The CDR3 covers 15 residues.

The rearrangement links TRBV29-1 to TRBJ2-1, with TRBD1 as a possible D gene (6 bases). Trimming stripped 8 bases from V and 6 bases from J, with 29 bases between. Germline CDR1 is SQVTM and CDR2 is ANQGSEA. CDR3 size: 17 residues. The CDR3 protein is CSHSPRPGHQFRNEQFF. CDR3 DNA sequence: TGCAGCCACAGCCCTAGACCGGGACATCAATTTCGCAATGAGCAGTTCTTC.

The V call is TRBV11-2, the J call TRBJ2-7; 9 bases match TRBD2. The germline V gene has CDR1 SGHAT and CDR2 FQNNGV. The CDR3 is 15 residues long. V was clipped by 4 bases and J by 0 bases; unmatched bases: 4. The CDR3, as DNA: TGTGCCAGCAGCTATAGCGGGGGAAGCTCCTACGAGCAGTACTTC. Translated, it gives CASSYSGGSSYEQYF.

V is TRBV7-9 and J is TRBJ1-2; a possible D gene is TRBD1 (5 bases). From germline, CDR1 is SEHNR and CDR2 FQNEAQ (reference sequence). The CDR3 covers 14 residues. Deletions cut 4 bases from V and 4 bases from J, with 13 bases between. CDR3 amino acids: CASSSTEESYGYTF. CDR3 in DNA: TGTGCCAGCAGCTCGACAGAGGAGAGCTATGGCTACACCTTC.